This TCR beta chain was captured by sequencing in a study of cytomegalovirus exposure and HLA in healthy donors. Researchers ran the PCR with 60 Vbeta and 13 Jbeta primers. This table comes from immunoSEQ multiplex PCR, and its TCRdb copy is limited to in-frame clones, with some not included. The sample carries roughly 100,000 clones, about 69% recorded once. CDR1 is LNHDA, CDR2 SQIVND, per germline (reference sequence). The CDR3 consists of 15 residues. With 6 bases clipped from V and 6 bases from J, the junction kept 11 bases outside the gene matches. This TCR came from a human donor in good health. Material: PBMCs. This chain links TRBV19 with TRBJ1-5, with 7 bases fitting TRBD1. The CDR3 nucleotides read TGTGCCAGTAGACCCCCCGGGACAGTTCGTCAGCCCCAGCATTTT. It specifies CASRPPGTVRQPQHF.